Detailed here is one T cell receptor (beta chain). The germline V and J ends were trimmed by 6 bases and 10 bases, with 12 bases remaining between them. The CDR3 totals 12 residues. Germline V lookup: CDR1 MNHNS, CDR2 SASEGT. Time point described: baseline pretreatment blood. Indicated treatment: 15 Gy SBRT to primary tumor, nephrectomy 4 weeks later. Radiation-treated patients gave blood at baseline, week 2 and week 4. Here immunoSEQ multiplex PCR was the method, and the copy in TCRdb shows in-frame clones only, minus some. The data contain 130,000 or so clones, approximately 87% of them singletons. These data come from a study of radiation and T cells in renal cell carcinoma. Study-wide context: Nephrectomy followed 15 Gy stereotactic body radiation by 4 weeks.

The receptor was derived from a woman aged 50 to 65 with renal cell carcinoma. Sequencing used blood, obtained from a patient whose treatment included radiotherapy and nephrectomy. This chain joins TRBV6-1 and TRBJ1-4; D unclear. CDR3 sequence: CASSNAGIKLFF. The CDR3 DNA follows: TGTGCCAGCAGCAATGCCGGGATAAAACTGTTTTTT.